What follows are 20 T cell receptor beta chains derived from one specimen sequenced in a study of OX40 agonist ivuxolimab in advanced cancers. Using immunoSEQ multiplex PCR, the repertoire was profiled, and TCRdb retains in-frame clones only, with some absent. Of roughly 51,000 clones listed, 88% are singletons. The material was CD4+ or CD8+ T cells sorted from blood, obtained in a trial of the OX40 agonist ivuxolimab. Source of these receptors: an adult with an advanced solid tumor such as melanoma, head and neck, liver or kidney cancer.

With regard to this clone: One end of the junction does not line up with germline, which may come from a read error. The rearrangement links TRBV11-2 to TRBJ1-1; D unresolved. The CDR3 runs to 17 residues. The germline V gene has CDR1 SGHAT and CDR2 FQNNGV. The CDR3 is CASSQDLRSDMNTEAFF. CDR3 nucleotides: TGCGCCAGCAGCCAAGATCTTCGGTCAGACATGAACACTGAAGCTTTCTTT.

The J gene is TRBJ1-3, the V gene TRBV18; D remains ambiguous. The CDR3 has 15 residues. Germline lookup yields CDR1 KGHSH and CDR2 LQKENI. V lost 2 bases, J lost 8 bases, and 16 bases lay in between. CDR3 bases: TGTGCCAGCTCACCAAGCCGGGCGTTGGAGGACACCATATATTTT. It translates to CASSPSRALEDTIYF.

The chain employs TRBV5-1 and TRBJ1-6; D is unclear. V lost 4 bases and J lost 0, with 8 bases in between. Germline CDR1 reads SGHRS; CDR2 reads YFSETQ. The CDR3 covers 15 residues. CDR3 protein: CASSAESSYNSPLHF. The DNA for the CDR3 is TGCGCCAGCAGCGCGGAGAGCTCCTATAATTCACCCCTCCACTTT.

Remarks on this clone: An end of the junction does not agree with germline; a read error may underlie this. V usage is TRBV2 and J usage is TRBJ2-3; 12 nucleotides align to TRBD2. The CDR3 extends over 16 amino acids. Germline V gene lookup returns CDR1 SNHLY and CDR2 FYNNEI. The CDR3 here is CASSEGLAGRSDTQYF. The CDR3 DNA reads as TGTGCCAGCAGCGAAGGACTAGCGGGGCGGTCGGATACGCAGTATTTT.

The V call is TRBV13, the J call TRBJ2-1; TRBD2 is a possible D gene (5 bases). The CDR3 sequence is 13 residues long. From germline, CDR1 is PRHDT and CDR2 FYEKMQ (reference sequence). Trimming removed 5 bases from V and 7 bases from J, with 12 bases in between. CDR3 region: CASSPRLLNEQFF. The CDR3 bases are TGTGCCAGCAGCCCCCGACTATTGAATGAGCAGTTCTTC.

The chain recombines TRBV4-1 with TRBJ1-2; D not certain. Trimming removed 1 base at V and 6 bases at J, with 9 bases between. The CDR3 is made up of 13 amino acids. Germline assignment: CDR1 MGHRA and CDR2 YSYEKL. DNA for the CDR3: TGCGCCAGCAGCCAAGGAGGGAAGCATGGCTACACCTTC. Translated: CASSQGGKHGYTF.

This chain joins TRBV7-9 and TRBJ1-6; D is unresolved. The CDR3 is made up of 18 amino acids. Germline V lookup: CDR1 SEHNR, CDR2 FQNEAQ (reference sequence). Trimming left V 5 bases short and J 1 base short, with 18 bases between. CDR3 nucleotides: TGTGCCAGCAGCGGTCGGACCGAAATTGAATCCTATAATTCACCCCTCCACTTT. It specifies CASSGRTEIESYNSPLHF. Looking up the rest from reference TRBV7-9 and TRBJ1-6 gives the full variable domain: DTGVSQNPRHKITKRGQNVTFRCDPISEHNRLYWYRQTLGQGPEFLTYFQNEAQLEKSRLLSDRFSAERPKGSFSTLEIQRTEQGDSAMYLCASSGRTEIESYNSPLHFGNGTRLTVT.

The chain combines TRBV6-1 with TRBJ2-3; D call uncertain. V was cut by 6 bases and J by 1 base, with 8 bases left in between. Per the germline V gene, CDR1 is MNHNS and CDR2 is SASEGT. This CDR3 has 13 amino acids. This chain's CDR3 is CASREHRTDTQYF. The CDR3 nucleotides read TGTGCCAGCAGAGAGCACCGCACAGATACGCAGTATTTT.

The chain is built from TRBV9 and TRBJ2-2; weak D call: TRBD2 (7 bases). Trimming left V 4 bases short and J 4 bases short, with 17 bases between. This CDR3 spans 16 amino acids. Per germline, CDR1 SGDLS and CDR2 YYNGEE. The DNA for the CDR3 is TGTGCCAGCAGCCACGAGGGGGAGGGCGTCACCGGGGAGCTGTTTTTT. This sequence encodes CASSHEGEGVTGELFF.

The chain joins TRBV28 to TRBJ2-2, with 7 bases fitting TRBD1. Germline CDR1 and CDR2: MDHEN and SYDVKM. CDR3 length equals 15 residues. With V trimmed by 5 bases and J by 6 bases, 9 bases remained unmatched. The CDR3 DNA reads as TGTGCCAGCAGTGGAAGACAGGGTAACGCCGGGGAGCTGTTTTTT. The encoded protein is CASSGRQGNAGELFF.

This chain connects TRBV30 to TRBJ2-1; a possible D gene is TRBD2 (6 bases). The CDR3 is 12 amino acids. Per the germline V gene, CDR1 is GTSNPN and CDR2 is SVGIG (reference sequence). The CDR3 loop reads CAFGGSRNEQFF. DNA of the CDR3: TGTGCTTTCGGGGGTTCGAGGAATGAGCAGTTCTTC.

The chain recombines TRBV4-3 with TRBJ2-5, with TRBD2 matching over 13 bases. V lost 4 bases to trimming and J lost 1 base; unmatched junction nucleotides: 3. CDR3 length: 16 amino acids. The germline V gene has CDR1 LGHNA and CDR2 YSLEER. The CDR3 here is CASSPGLAGIQETQYF. Written as DNA, the CDR3 is TGCGCCAGCAGCCCGGGACTAGCGGGGATCCAAGAGACCCAGTACTTC.

V gene TRBV27 combines with J gene TRBJ2-7; D is ambiguous. Trimming pared 6 bases from V and 2 bases from J, leaving 11 bases between. Germline loops: CDR1 MNHEY, CDR2 SMNVEV (reference sequence). CDR3 length equals 13 residues. CDR3 amino acids: CASRPRPAYEQYV. In DNA form, the CDR3 reads TGTGCCAGCAGGCCCCGACCGGCCTACGAGCAGTACGTC.

This clone has a handful of counts. The CDR3 region is CASSLSRGNTEAFF. The CDR3, as DNA: TGTGCCAGCAGCTTGTCGCGGGGGAACACTGAAGCTTTCTTT. The chain carries TRBV5-4 and TRBJ1-1; D is unclear. Trimming removed 1 base from V and 1 base from J, with 8 bases in between. Germline V gene lookup returns CDR1 SGHNT and CDR2 YYREEE (reference sequence). The CDR3 is 14 amino acids.

This clone is a singleton in its sample. The V and J genes are TRBV6-1 and TRBJ1-2, with D uncertain. Germline V gives CDR1 MNHNS, CDR2 SASEGT. With 2 bases removed from V and 8 bases from J, the gap between germline ends came to 12 bases. This CDR3 spans 13 amino acids. CDR3 nucleotide sequence: TGTGCCAGCAGTGAATGGGGTTGGGAAGGCTACACCTTC. Protein product: CASSEWGWEGYTF.

This sequence joins TRBV5-4 and TRBJ2-7; weak D call: TRBD2 (6 bases). Deletions cut 0 bases from V and 0 bases from J, with 10 bases between. The CDR3 is made up of 15 amino acids. Germline V gives CDR1 SGHNT, CDR2 YYREEE (reference sequence). This CDR3 reads CASSLAGGFSYEQYF. As DNA, the CDR3 is TGTGCCAGCAGCTTGGCCGGGGGATTCTCCTACGAGCAGTACTTC.

The rearrangement links TRBV6-6 to TRBJ1-1; TRBD1 is a possible D gene (5 bases). The CDR3 runs 13 residues. Trimming stripped 0 bases from V and 5 bases from J, with 7 bases between. Per the germline V gene, CDR1 is MNHNY and CDR2 is SVGAGI (reference sequence). DNA for the CDR3: TGTGCCAGCAGTTACTCGGGGGGGACTGAAGCTTTCTTT. Its protein is CASSYSGGTEAFF.

The chain uses TRBV5-4 and TRBJ2-7; 11 bases align to TRBD1. With V trimmed by 1 base and J by 2 bases, 5 bases remained unmatched. Per the germline V gene, CDR1 is SGHNT and CDR2 is YYREEE (reference sequence). This CDR3 is built from 16 residues. CDR3 region: CASSLLGQGVPYEQYV. The DNA for the CDR3 is TGTGCCAGCAGCTTGCTGGGACAGGGGGTACCCTACGAGCAGTACGTC.

The chain uses TRBV30 and TRBJ2-7; TRBD1 agrees at 8 bases. The CDR3 is 12 amino acids. With 8 bases clipped from V and 2 bases from J, the junction kept 5 bases outside the gene matches. Germline V CDR1 and CDR2: GTSNPN, SVGIG (reference sequence). CDR3 sequence: CAGNRGAYEQYF. The CDR3, as DNA: TGTGCCGGCAACAGGGGGGCCTACGAGCAGTACTTC.

V is TRBV29-1 and J is TRBJ2-1; maybe TRBD2 (6 bases). Germline-derived CDR1 and CDR2 are SQVTM and ANQGSEA. This CDR3 comprises 13 residues. The ends were cut back, 6 bases at V and 8 bases at J, with 17 bases in the middle. In nucleotides, the CDR3 is TGCAGCGTCCTTCTAAGGGACTCTTATGAGCAGTTCTTC. Protein product: CSVLLRDSYEQFF.